This T cell receptor (beta chain) emerged from a study of beta chain features in type 1 diabetes. Study-wide points: Amplification by PCR could prefer shorter templates, with the same effect in patients and controls.

CDR1 KGHSH and CDR2 LQKENI come from the germline V gene. V lost 5 bases to trimming and J lost 1 base; unmatched junction nucleotides: 4. The length of the CDR3 is 14 residues. With regard to this clone: Antigen specificity is unknown. Distinct nucleotide sequences in the sample also encode this CDR3.

Sorted CD4+ subsets: naive, central memory, regulatory, stem cell-like memory (CD45RO/CCR7/CD25/CD127/CD95/CD27 panel). The authors reverse transcribed all of the isolated RNA, so sequencing captured expressed TCRB transcripts. Produced via immunoSEQ multiplex PCR; TCRdb's table is partial and in-frame only. Altogether around 330,000 clones are present, around 10% being singletons, with the ten largest covering 0.015%. This clonotype was sampled from a woman younger than 45 in good health. The rearrangement uses TRBV18 and TRBJ1-1, with 7 bases aligning to TRBD1. The sample was naive CD4+ T cells from blood. CDR3 DNA sequence: TGTGCCAGCTCAAGGGGGACAGAGAACACTGAAGCTTTCTTT. It yields the protein CASSRGTENTEAFF. Full variable domain (remainder filled in from reference TRBV18 and TRBJ1-1): NAGVMQNPRHLVRRRGQEARLRCSPMKGHSHVYWYRQLPEEGLKFMVYLQKENIIDESGMPKERFSAEFPKEGPSILRIQQVVRGDSAAYFCASSRGTENTEAFFGQGTRLTVV.